This T cell receptor beta chain comes out of a study of blood T cell repertoires in COVID-19. Across the study: There were acute and convalescent COVID-19 samples, and they came from the United States, Italy and Spain.

Original handling: Amplification of reference gene primers provided the estimated nucleated cell counts. Sequenced by immunoSEQ multiplex PCR; TCRdb stores in-frame clones only, minus some. V and J calls and clone size follow that table, whereas D and trimming were derived from the DNA. Of 65,000 to 95,000 clones in the sample, approximately 92% are singletons; the top ten hold under 10%. The ends were cut back, 2 bases at V and 0 bases at J, with 14 bases in the middle. The germline V gene encodes CDR1 MNHEY and CDR2 SMNVEV (reference sequence). The CDR3 is 17 residues long. The rearrangement links TRBV27 to TRBJ1-3, with no clear D. The sequence came from an elderly man with acute or convalescent COVID-19. Sequenced sample: peripheral blood. The CDR3 region has the DNA TGTGCCAGCAGTTTACGCCCTCCTCGAGTCTCTGGAAACACCATATATTTT. Its protein is CASSLRPPRVSGNTIYF.